Given below is one T cell receptor beta chain in context. Antigen: not known. A history of autoimmune disease or systemic immunosuppression excluded patients. This sample stems from a study of OX40 agonist ivuxolimab in advanced cancers. Study details: The dose-escalation cohort had hepatocellular carcinoma, melanoma, renal cell or head and neck cancer.

Sequenced by immunoSEQ multiplex PCR; TCRdb stores in-frame clones only, minus some. The sample has some 70,000 clones; about 88% are singletons. Study conclusions and caveats: The average count of expanded clones was higher among CD8+ T cells than among CD4+. Among expanded peripheral T cells, antigen specificity went undetermined.

V was shortened by 6 bases and J by 4 bases, with 19 bases between the two germline ends. The germline CDR1 and CDR2 sequences are SQVTM and ANQGSEA. The CDR3 sequence is 15 residues long. The material was CD4+ or CD8+ T cells sorted from blood, obtained in a trial of the OX40 agonist ivuxolimab. The gene calls are TRBV29-1 and TRBJ1-3; D may be TRBD1 (5 bases). The TCR sequence derives from an adult with an advanced solid tumor such as melanoma, head and neck, liver or kidney cancer. The chain's CDR3 is CSVTSQLGVGNTIYF. The DNA for the CDR3 is TGCAGCGTCACCTCTCAGCTGGGGGTCGGAAACACCATATATTTT.